Presented here are 30 T cell receptor beta chains from one specimen sequenced in a study of blood T cell repertoires in COVID-19. Using immunoSEQ multiplex PCR, the repertoire was profiled, and TCRdb retains in-frame clones only, with some absent. The sample has 150,000 to 200,000 clones; roughly 80% are singletons. What was sequenced was PBMCs or T cells enriched from blood (not recorded which). These receptor sequences come from a woman in her forties or fifties who had recovered from COVID-19.

V is TRBV30 and J is TRBJ2-1; D unclear. CDR1 and CDR2 (germline): GTSNPN, SVGIG (reference sequence). Trimming removed 1 base at V and 6 bases at J, with 16 bases between. This CDR3 has 15 amino acids. The CDR3 reads CAWSAPVAVGNEQFF. CDR3 bases: TGTGCCTGGAGTGCTCCAGTAGCCGTAGGCAATGAGCAGTTCTTC.

The chain employs TRBV7-2 and TRBJ1-1; TRBD1 is a possible D gene (6 bases). Germline V lookup: CDR1 SGHTA, CDR2 FQGNSA. The ends were cut back, 5 bases at V and 2 bases at J, with 15 bases in the middle. This CDR3 contains 15 residues. The CDR3 nucleotides are TGTGCCAGCAGCCCCCTTCGGACAGCTAACACTGAAGCTTTCTTT. Translation: CASSPLRTANTEAFF.

This chain joins TRBV28 and TRBJ2-3, with a possible D match to TRBD2 (6 bases). CDR3 size: 17 residues. CDR1 is MDHEN and CDR2 is SYDVKM in the germline V gene. The ends were cut back, 3 bases at V and 4 bases at J, with 20 bases in the middle. CDR3 nucleotides: TGTGCCAGCAGTTTCCACGGTCGGGAGCGTGGGGCAGATACGCAGTATTTT. Residues: CASSFHGRERGADTQYF.

This clone has just a few counts. This sequence joins TRBV12-3 or TRBV12-4 and TRBJ2-7; D remains unclear. V lost 5 bases, J lost 5 bases, and 13 bases lay in between. The CDR3 spans 13 residues. CDR3: CASSITGSHEQYF. In nucleotides, the CDR3 is TGTGCCAGCAGTATTACCGGGTCACACGAGCAGTACTTC.

The chain has TRBV11-2 and TRBJ2-7, with TRBD2 matching over 11 bases. The J segment lost 6 bases and the V segment lost 6 bases, leaving 10 bases of the junction unmatched. The CDR3 has 15 amino acids. Germline V gene data show CDR1 as SGHAT and CDR2 as FQNNGV. In nucleotides, the CDR3 is TGTGCCAGCAGACTATCCGGGACTAGCGGTACCGAGCAGTACTTC. Its protein is CASRLSGTSGTEQYF.

The rearrangement uses TRBV10-3 and TRBJ1-6; D unclear. V dropped 5 bases and J dropped 7 bases, with 12 bases sitting between them. The CDR3 sequence is 14 residues long. Germline V lookup: CDR1 ENHRY, CDR2 SYGVKD. CDR3 sequence: CAISKDGKNSPLHF. In DNA form, the CDR3 reads TGTGCCATCAGTAAGGACGGGAAGAATTCACCCCTCCACTTT.

This clone has just a few counts. The chain is built from TRBV6-5 and TRBJ1-3; no clear D gene. CDR1 and CDR2 from the germline V gene are MNHEY and SVGAGI. The CDR3 covers 15 residues. V was trimmed by 2 bases and J by 4 bases, leaving 12 bases between them. The CDR3: CASSYTYELGNTIYF. CDR3 DNA sequence: TGTGCCAGCAGTTACACCTATGAGTTGGGAAACACCATATATTTT.

CDR3 DNA: TGTGCCTGCGGGAGGACAGTTCCAATGAACACTGAAGCTTTCTTT. Translated, it gives CACGRTVPMNTEAFF. The chain joins TRBV30 to TRBJ1-1, with a tentative D call TRBD1 (6 bases). V dropped 6 bases and J dropped 0 bases, with 17 bases sitting between them. The CDR3 extends over 15 amino acids. The germline V gene encodes CDR1 GTSNPN and CDR2 SVGIG (reference sequence).

The gene calls are TRBV9 and TRBJ2-2; tentatively, D is TRBD2 (6 bases). The CDR3 has 15 residues. CDR1 is SGDLS and CDR2 is YYNGEE in the germline V gene. V was pared by 2 bases and J by 6 bases, with 14 bases between. As DNA, the CDR3 is TGTGCCAGCAGCGTTTTTGGGGGACTCTCCGGGGAGCTGTTTTTT. Translating gives CASSVFGGLSGELFF.

The rearrangement links TRBV29-1 to TRBJ2-3; 12 nucleotides agree with TRBD2. The CDR3 length is 15 residues. Germline V gene lookup returns CDR1 SQVTM and CDR2 ANQGSEA. With 5 bases clipped from V and 5 bases from J, the junction kept 8 bases outside the gene matches. The CDR3 spells CSVSVLAGGKDTQYF. The CDR3 DNA reads TGCAGCGTTTCAGTACTAGCGGGAGGTAAAGATACGCAGTATTTT.

The table lists this clone with a few counts. The CDR3 DNA sequence: TGTGCCAGCAGGTGGGGCGGGAGGAACCTCGGAGATACGCAGTATTTT. This translates into CASRWGGRNLGDTQYF. The chain joins TRBV28 to TRBJ2-3, with 8 nucleotides matching TRBD2. Trimming at V came to 6 bases and at J to 5 bases, leaving 13 bases not matched to a gene. Germline assignment: CDR1 MDHEN and CDR2 SYDVKM. The CDR3 runs 16 residues.

The chain couples TRBV19 to TRBJ2-6; a weak D match, TRBD1 (5 bases). Deletions cut 2 bases from V and 0 bases from J, with 5 bases between. The CDR3 extends over 15 amino acids. In germline, CDR1 is LNHDA, CDR2 SQIVND (reference sequence). The CDR3 nucleotides are TGTGCCAGTAGTATACAGGGCTCTGGGGCCAACGTCCTGACTTTC. Protein sequence: CASSIQGSGANVLTF.

This chain connects TRBV3-1 (or the pseudogene TRBV3-2) to TRBJ2-5; D gene ambiguous. CDR3 length: 14 amino acids. V was trimmed by 0 bases and J by 1 base, leaving 6 bases between them. CDR1 is LGHDT, CDR2 YNNKEL, per germline (reference sequence). The CDR3: CASSQDTTQETQYF. The DNA of the CDR3 is TGTGCCAGCAGCCAAGATACTACCCAAGAGACCCAGTACTTC.

This rearrangement joins TRBV5-1 to TRBJ2-5; 9 bases line up with TRBD1. Germline V gives CDR1 SGHRS, CDR2 YFSETQ. The CDR3 runs 14 residues. The V gene end was trimmed by 0 bases and the J gene end by 7 bases; junction bases not matched to a gene: 4. The CDR3 sequence: CASSLGDREGTQYF. CDR3 in DNA: TGCGCCAGCAGCTTGGGGGACAGGGAAGGGACCCAGTACTTC.

This chain joins TRBV28 and TRBJ1-3, with a possible D match to TRBD1 (5 bases). This CDR3 is built from 14 residues. The V end was cut by 8 bases, the J end by 2 bases, with 13 bases between. Looked up from germline, CDR1 is MDHEN and CDR2 is SYDVKM. The CDR3 reads CASVGIGAGNTIYF. The CDR3 DNA reads TGTGCCAGCGTCGGAATAGGGGCTGGAAACACCATATATTTT.

The rearrangement uses TRBV7-3 and TRBJ1-2; D is undetermined. V lost 2 bases to trimming and J lost 6 bases, with 10 bases between them. Germline-derived CDR1 and CDR2 are SGHTA and FQGTGA. The CDR3 has 13 amino acids. CDR3 residues: CASSLSVADGYTF. In nucleotides, the CDR3 is TGTGCCAGCAGCTTATCGGTCGCGGATGGCTACACCTTC.

On this clone itself: Its ends do not fully match the called genes, so a read error is possible. The chain couples TRBV19 to TRBJ2-5; 7 nucleotides align to TRBD1. The CDR3 has 11 residues. The germline V gene encodes CDR1 LNHDA and CDR2 SQIVND (reference sequence). This chain's CDR3 is CASSVDRVQYF. Here the CDR3 DNA reads TGTGCCAGTAGTGTAGACAGGGTCCAGTACTTC.

The CDR3 here is CASTGGNEQFF. As DNA, the CDR3 is TGTGCCAGCACCGGCGGGAATGAGCAGTTCTTC. The V call is TRBV28, the J call TRBJ2-1, with D maybe TRBD2 (5 bases). Between the trimmed V and J ends, which lost 7 bases and 7 bases, there was a span of 8 bases. This CDR3 is 11 amino acids long. Germline V gene data show CDR1 as MDHEN and CDR2 as SYDVKM.

V gene TRBV30 combines with J gene TRBJ2-7; TRBD1 aligns across 10 bases. V lost 5 bases, J lost 6 bases, and 7 bases stayed unmatched. The germline gives CDR1 GTSNPN, CDR2 SVGIG (reference sequence). CDR3 length: 13 amino acids. CDR3 loop: CAWRRTGGREQYF. CDR3 coding DNA: TGTGCCTGGCGGAGGACAGGGGGTCGCGAGCAGTACTTC.

The chain carries TRBV29-1 and TRBJ2-2, with a possible D match to TRBD2 (5 bases). Germline V gives CDR1 SQVTM, CDR2 ANQGSEA. The CDR3 runs to 14 residues. V lost 6 bases, J lost 0 bases, and 11 bases lay in between. This CDR3 reads CSVSRAANTGELFF. CDR3 DNA sequence: TGCAGCGTAAGCCGAGCGGCGAACACCGGGGAGCTGTTTTTT.

V is TRBV9 and J is TRBJ2-2; D is perhaps TRBD2 (5 bases). CDR1 SGDLS and CDR2 YYNGEE come from the germline V gene. Trimming left V 2 bases short and J 1 base short, with 15 bases between. The CDR3 runs to 17 residues. CDR3 bases: TGTGCCAGCAGCGTTTTTTCCGGACTGAGGAACACCGGGGAGCTGTTTTTT. Residues: CASSVFSGLRNTGELFF.

CDR3 loop: CASSQPYREHTEAFF. In DNA form, the CDR3 reads TGTGCCAGCAGCCAGCCTTACAGGGAGCACACTGAAGCTTTCTTT. This chain connects TRBV5-6 to TRBJ1-1, with D possibly being TRBD1 (6 bases). V was shortened by 4 bases and J by 3 bases, with 16 bases between the two germline ends. This CDR3 contains 15 residues. CDR1 is SGHDT, CDR2 YYEEEE, per germline. Combining the CDR3 with reference TRBV5-6 and TRBJ1-1 gives the whole variable domain DAGVTQSPTHLIKTRGQQVTLRCSPKSGHDTVSWYQQALGQGPQFIFQYYEEEERQRGNFPDRFSGHQFPNYSSELNVNALLLGDSALYLCASSQPYREHTEAFFGQGTRLTVV.

V usage is TRBV5-4 and J usage is TRBJ2-3; the D gene is possibly TRBD2 (6 bases). CDR1 SGHNT and CDR2 YYREEE come from the germline V gene (reference sequence). V was shortened by 0 bases and J by 6 bases, with 17 bases between the two germline ends. This CDR3 is 16 amino acids long. The CDR3 coding sequence is TGTGCCAGCAGCTTGGCTAGCGAGCCTGGGGGGGATACGCAGTATTTT. Its translation: CASSLASEPGGDTQYF.

The V and J genes are TRBV5-6 and TRBJ1-3; D not resolved. Deletions cut 1 base from V and 2 bases from J, with 13 bases between. The germline gives CDR1 SGHDT, CDR2 YYEEEE. The CDR3 has 16 residues. DNA for the CDR3: TGTGCCAGCAGCTTGCGAACATTGGGCGCTGGAAACACCATATATTTT. Its protein is CASSLRTLGAGNTIYF.

This clone was recorded once. The rearrangement uses TRBV7-7 and TRBJ1-2; D is ambiguous. The V end lost 2 bases, the J end lost 8 bases, and 9 bases lay between the germline ends. Germline CDR1 and CDR2: SSHAT and FNYEAQ (reference sequence). The CDR3 spans 12 residues. The CDR3 sequence is CASSLRSRGYTF. The CDR3 nucleotides read TGTGCCAGCAGCTTAAGGTCGAGGGGCTACACCTTC.

The chain is built from TRBV5-8 and TRBJ1-1, with TRBD1 matching over 8 bases. J gave up 4 bases and V 1 base, and 6 bases lay outside the gene matches. The CDR3 has 15 residues. Germline V lookup: CDR1 SGHTS, CDR2 YDEGEE. For the CDR3, the DNA is TGTGCCAGCAGCTTGTGGACAGGGAGGGCCACTGAAGCTTTCTTT. As protein: CASSLWTGRATEAFF.

The CDR3 DNA reads as TGTGCCAGCAGTTCCATACAGGGGGCCTTCTCTGGAAACACCATATATTTT. It encodes CASSSIQGAFSGNTIYF. V is TRBV28 and J is TRBJ1-3; TRBD1 matches at 9 bases. Looked up from germline, CDR1 is MDHEN and CDR2 is SYDVKM. V shed 4 bases, J shed 0 bases, and the junction held 7 bases outside the gene matches. This CDR3 region has 17 residues.

The chain links TRBV24-1 to TRBJ2-1; 12 bases map to TRBD2. The V and J ends lost 3 bases and 8 bases, in that order; junction bases with no gene match: 7. From germline, CDR1 is KGHDR and CDR2 SFDVKD. The CDR3 is made up of 16 amino acids. CDR3: CATSDPRLAGVYEQFF. The CDR3 region has the DNA TGTGCCACCAGTGATCCCAGACTAGCGGGAGTCTATGAGCAGTTCTTC.

The rearrangement links TRBV2 to TRBJ2-3, with 7 bases identical to TRBD1. The CDR3 has 16 amino acids. Trimming removed 6 bases from V and 2 bases from J; junction bases left unmatched: 11. Per the germline V gene, CDR1 is SNHLY and CDR2 is FYNNEI. This CDR3 reads CASRTLRGGPTDTQYF. CDR3 bases: TGTGCCAGCAGAACTCTAAGAGGGGGCCCCACAGATACGCAGTATTTT.

The chain employs TRBV7-3 and TRBJ2-2; tentative D call: TRBD2 (6 bases). V lost 1 base and J lost 7, with 13 bases in between. The CDR3 contains 15 residues. Germline CDR1 SGHTA, CDR2 FQGTGA. In DNA form, the CDR3 reads TGTGCCAGCAGCTTAAATCTAGCGAAGGGCGGGGAGCTGTTTTTT. Protein product: CASSLNLAKGGELFF.